This note documents a single T cell receptor beta chain sequence. The sample originates from a study of cytomegalovirus exposure and HLA in healthy donors. Assay used: immunoSEQ multiplex PCR; TCRdb lists only in-frame clones, some missing. This table has roughly 190,000 clones, around 86% appearing once. The source material was PBMCs. The sequence derives from a man aged 30 to 45 in good health and CMV-seropositive.

The CDR3 nucleotides are TGTGCCAGCAGTTTGGGCAGGGGACAGGGTCTGGCGTCACCCCTCCACTTT. Translation: CASSLGRGQGLASPLHF. The rearrangement uses TRBV28 and TRBJ1-6; 9 nucleotides agree with TRBD1. The J segment lost 10 bases and the V segment lost 3 bases, leaving 13 bases of the junction unmatched. The CDR3 spans 17 residues. The germline gives CDR1 MDHEN, CDR2 SYDVKM.